The 7 T cell receptor beta chains reported below all come from one sample, sequenced in a study of shared clonotypes between healthy human individuals. TCRdb keeps only in-frame clones here, not all; method: immunoSEQ multiplex PCR. The profile shows approximately 2.3 million clones, 85% to 95% of them singletons. Material for sequencing was naive CD4+ T cells from PBMCs. The subset denotes: CD45RA+ positively selected. The receptors shown here come from a man aged 18 to 29 in good health. Some clones in this sample may be carry-over from other donors' samples.

The rearrangement uses TRBV30 and TRBJ1-2; no definite D call. Trimming left V 0 bases short and J 4 bases short, with 12 bases between. Germline V CDR1 and CDR2: GTSNPN, SVGIG (reference sequence). CDR3 size: 14 residues. Here the CDR3 reads CAWSVDGWGYGYTF. CDR3 DNA sequence: TGTGCCTGGAGTGTAGACGGGTGGGGCTATGGCTACACCTTC.

This clone was seen a single time. The chain links TRBV18 to TRBJ2-3; D not certain. The germline CDR1 and CDR2 sequences are KGHSH and LQKENI. V lost 0 bases and J 2 bases, leaving 12 bases between the germline ends. This CDR3 has 16 amino acids. Here the CDR3 reads CASSPPGNYLTDTQYF. CDR3 nucleotides: TGTGCCAGCTCACCACCGGGGAACTACCTCACAGATACGCAGTATTTT.

A single count supports this clone. This chain uses TRBV11-3 with TRBJ1-3; no clear D gene. V dropped 4 bases and J dropped 0 bases, with 10 bases sitting between them. The germline V gene encodes CDR1 SGHNT and CDR2 YENEEA. CDR3 length: 15 residues. CDR3 amino acids: CASSSSWDSGNTIYF. The CDR3 coding sequence is TGTGCCAGCAGCTCGTCGTGGGACTCTGGAAACACCATATATTTT.

The chain has TRBV5-6 and TRBJ1-3, with D maybe TRBD1 (6 bases). Deletions cut 7 bases from V and 0 bases from J, with 14 bases between. From germline, CDR1 is SGHDT and CDR2 YYEEEE. This CDR3 has 15 amino acids. DNA of the CDR3: TGTGCCAGCGGGGTACAGGGTCTCTCTGGAAACACCATATATTTT. Translated: CASGVQGLSGNTIYF.

This chain connects TRBV4-2 to TRBJ1-1; D is uncertain. The CDR3 loop spans 18 amino acids. Germline V gene sequence: CDR1 LGHNA, CDR2 YNFKEQ. With 3 bases removed from V and 3 bases from J, the gap between germline ends came to 23 bases. CDR3 sequence (DNA): TGTGCCAGCAGCCACAAACCGGGCCCAACTTTGAAAGACACTGAAGCTTTCTTT. Residues: CASSHKPGPTLKDTEAFF.

The chain employs TRBV28 and TRBJ2-4, with D perhaps TRBD1 or TRBD2 (5 bases each). V shed 3 bases and J shed 6 bases, with 15 bases lying between them. The CDR3 has 15 residues. Looked up from germline, CDR1 is MDHEN and CDR2 is SYDVKM. The CDR3 here is CASSLGRGRGNIQYF. CDR3 nucleotides: TGTGCCAGCAGTTTGGGACGCGGCCGGGGAAACATTCAGTACTTC.

The rearrangement joins TRBV7-9 to TRBJ1-4, with 8 bases that match TRBD1. Germline CDR1 and CDR2: SEHNR and FQNEAQ (reference sequence). The CDR3 extends over 15 amino acids. V shed 4 bases, J shed 5 bases, and the junction held 6 bases outside the gene matches. The CDR3 nucleotides are TGTGCCAGCAGCTCACAGACAGGGGCGAATGAAAAACTGTTTTTT. Its protein product is CASSSQTGANEKLFF.